The source of this TCR beta chain is a study of T cell responses to AZD1222 COVID-19 vaccine. Trimming removed 5 bases at V and 0 bases at J, with 13 bases between. The CDR3 extends over 15 amino acids. CDR1 is SGHTA, CDR2 FQGNSA, per germline. The assay was immunoSEQ multiplex PCR, and TCRdb's table has in-frame clones only and misses some. The data hold 150,000 or so clones, with 90% to 95% observed a single time. This chain connects TRBV7-2 to TRBJ1-1, with D possibly being TRBD1 (5 bases). Material: peripheral blood, obtained on day 0 of AZD1222 vaccination. The TCR comes from an adult in good health. CDR3 nucleotide sequence: TGTGCCAGCAGCCCGGGGGGGGTCATGAACACTGAAGCTTTCTTT. Its protein product is CASSPGGVMNTEAFF.